The rows below give T cell receptor beta chains drawn from one sample of a study of T cells in Graves' hyperthyroidism and ophthalmopathy. TCRdb ran MiXCR on the multiplex PCR reads and lists one entry per CDR3 protein. This table holds roughly 290,000 distinct CDR3 sequences, about 18% found once. Input material: blood. Receptor source: an older woman with Graves' ophthalmopathy. The CDR3 runs from the conserved cysteine through the conserved F or W. The D gene is left open where the match is weak. Some rows have no size entry. The others give once, few or many, or a class for an expanded clone.

D: NA
length: 14
V: TRBV12-3/TRBV12-4
size: once
J: TRBJ1-5
CDR3: CASSFRVTDQPQHF
DNA: TGTGCCAGCAGTTTCAGGGTTACGGATCAGCCCCAGCATTTT

D: NA
length: 16
V: TRBV4-1
size: NA
J: TRBJ2-1
CDR3: CASSQVPGAGYNEQFF
DNA: TGCGCCAGCAGCCAAGTCCCGGGGGCGGGGTACAATGAGCAGTTCTTC

D: TRBD2
length: 15
V: TRBV11-2
size: NA
J: TRBJ2-3
CDR3: CASSVGGLAADTQYF
DNA: TGTGCCAGCAGCGTAGGGGGACTAGCGGCAGATACGCAGTATTTT

D: TRBD1
length: 14
V: TRBV4-3
size: NA
J: TRBJ1-2
CDR3: CASSQYRGFYGYTF
DNA: TGCGCCAGCAGCCAATACAGGGGCTTTTATGGCTACACCTTC

D: TRBD1
length: 14
V: TRBV10-3
size: few
J: TRBJ2-2
CDR3: CAISADREPGELFF
DNA: TGTGCCATCAGTGCCGACAGGGAACCCGGGGAGCTGTTTTTT

D: NA
length: 13
V: TRBV12-3/TRBV12-4
size: many
J: TRBJ1-1
CDR3: CASTLSVNTEAFF
DNA: TGTGCCAGCACCCTCAGTGTGAACACTGAAGCTTTCTTT

D: TRBD1
length: 15
V: TRBV12-3/TRBV12-4
size: few
J: TRBJ1-6
CDR3: CASSSWTGGNSPLHF
DNA: TGTGCCAGCAGTTCCTGGACAGGGGGAAACTCACCCCTCCACTTT

D: NA
length: 14
V: TRBV19
size: NA
J: TRBJ2-1
CDR3: CASKDSSSSNEQFF
DNA: TGTGCCAGCAAAGACAGCAGCTCCTCCAATGAGCAGTTCTTC

D: TRBD1
length: 15
V: TRBV12-3/TRBV12-4
size: many
J: TRBJ1-3
CDR3: CASSPDRAAGNTIYF
DNA: TGTGCCAGCAGTCCGGACAGGGCGGCTGGAAACACCATATATTTT

D: NA
length: 13
V: TRBV7-2
size: many
J: TRBJ2-5
CDR3: CASSLGPRTIQYF
DNA: TGTGCCAGCAGCTTAGGGCCCCGGACCATCCAGTACTTC

D: NA
length: 16
V: TRBV5-1
size: NA
J: TRBJ2-2
CDR3: CASSLVAGTQNGELFF
DNA: TGCGCCAGCAGCTTGGTCGCCGGGACACAGAACGGGGAGCTGTTTTTT

D: NA
length: 12
V: TRBV4-2
size: many
J: TRBJ2-3
CDR3: CASSHDRGTQYF
DNA: TGTGCCAGCAGCCACGACCGTGGTACGCAGTATTTT

D: TRBD1
length: 15
V: TRBV6-1
size: few
J: TRBJ1-2
CDR3: CASSGTGGPSQGYTF
DNA: TGTGCCAGCAGTGGAACAGGGGGCCCATCACAAGGCTACACCTTC

D: TRBD2
length: 18
V: TRBV27
size: NA
J: TRBJ2-1
CDR3: CASSLEANSGSWANEQFF
DNA: TGTGCCAGCAGTCTTGAGGCCAATAGCGGGAGTTGGGCCAATGAGCAGTTCTTC

D: TRBD1
length: 13
V: TRBV11-3
size: few
J: TRBJ1-6
CDR3: CASSPGQGSPLHF
DNA: TGTGCCAGCAGCCCTGGACAGGGTTCACCCCTCCACTTT

D: TRBD2
length: 14
V: TRBV6-2/TRBV6-3
size: many
J: TRBJ2-7
CDR3: CASQLAGGSYEQYF
DNA: TGTGCCAGCCAGTTGGCGGGGGGATCGTACGAGCAGTACTTC